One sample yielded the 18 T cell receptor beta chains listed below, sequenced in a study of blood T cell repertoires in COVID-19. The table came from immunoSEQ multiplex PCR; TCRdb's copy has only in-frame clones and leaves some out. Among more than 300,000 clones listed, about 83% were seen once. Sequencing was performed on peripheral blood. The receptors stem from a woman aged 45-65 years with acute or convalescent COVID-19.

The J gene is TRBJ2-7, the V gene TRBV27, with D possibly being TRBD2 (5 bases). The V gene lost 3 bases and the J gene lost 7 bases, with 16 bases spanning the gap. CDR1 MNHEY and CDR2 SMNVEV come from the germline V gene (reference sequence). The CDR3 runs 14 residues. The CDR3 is CASSFRLGRGEQYV. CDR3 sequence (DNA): TGTGCCAGCAGTTTTCGGCTGGGCCGCGGGGAGCAGTACGTC.

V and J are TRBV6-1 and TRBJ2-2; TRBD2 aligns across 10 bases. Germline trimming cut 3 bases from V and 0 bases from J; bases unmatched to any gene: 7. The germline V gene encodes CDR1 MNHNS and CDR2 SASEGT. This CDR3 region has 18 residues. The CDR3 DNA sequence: TGTGCCAGCAGTGAGAGTAGCGGGGGGATCGCGAACACCGGGGAGCTGTTTTTT. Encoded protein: CASSESSGGIANTGELFF.

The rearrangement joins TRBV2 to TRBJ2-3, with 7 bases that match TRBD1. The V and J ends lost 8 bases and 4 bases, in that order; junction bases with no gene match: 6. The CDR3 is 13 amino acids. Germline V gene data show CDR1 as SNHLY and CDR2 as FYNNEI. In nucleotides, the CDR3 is TGTGCCAGCCGCCTGACAGGGCCAGATACGCAGTATTTT. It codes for CASRLTGPDTQYF.

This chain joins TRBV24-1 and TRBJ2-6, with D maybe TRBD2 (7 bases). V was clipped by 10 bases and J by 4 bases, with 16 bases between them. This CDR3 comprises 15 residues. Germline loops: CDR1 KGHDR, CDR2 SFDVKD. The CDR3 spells CATATGGTGANVLTF. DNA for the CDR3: TGTGCCACGGCGACCGGGGGGACAGGGGCCAACGTCCTGACTTTC.

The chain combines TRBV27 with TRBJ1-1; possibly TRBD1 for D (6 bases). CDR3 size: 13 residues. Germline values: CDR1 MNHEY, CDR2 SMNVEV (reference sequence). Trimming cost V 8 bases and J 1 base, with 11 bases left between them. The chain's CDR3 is CASGNRENTEAFF. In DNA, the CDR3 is TGTGCCAGCGGGAACAGGGAGAACACTGAAGCTTTCTTT.

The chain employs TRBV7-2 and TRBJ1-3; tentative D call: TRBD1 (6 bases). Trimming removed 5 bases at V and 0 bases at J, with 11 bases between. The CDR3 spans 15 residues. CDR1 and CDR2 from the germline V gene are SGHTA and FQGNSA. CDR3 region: CASSPMTGSGNTIYF. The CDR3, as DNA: TGTGCCAGCAGCCCCATGACAGGCTCTGGAAACACCATATATTTT.

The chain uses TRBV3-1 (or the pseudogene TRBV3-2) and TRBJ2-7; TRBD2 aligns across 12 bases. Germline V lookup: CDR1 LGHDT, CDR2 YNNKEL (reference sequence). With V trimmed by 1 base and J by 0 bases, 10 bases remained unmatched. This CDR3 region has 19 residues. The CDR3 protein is CASSQGQGGLAGFSYEQYF. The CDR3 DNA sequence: TGTGCCAGCAGCCAAGGTCAGGGAGGACTAGCGGGATTCTCCTACGAGCAGTACTTC.

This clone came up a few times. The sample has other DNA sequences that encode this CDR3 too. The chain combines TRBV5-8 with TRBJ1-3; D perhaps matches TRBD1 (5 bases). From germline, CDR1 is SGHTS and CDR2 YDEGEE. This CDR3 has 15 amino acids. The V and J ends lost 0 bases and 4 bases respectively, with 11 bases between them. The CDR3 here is CASSLGQGGGNTIYF. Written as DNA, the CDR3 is TGTGCCAGCAGCTTGGGCCAGGGAGGAGGAAACACCATATATTTT.

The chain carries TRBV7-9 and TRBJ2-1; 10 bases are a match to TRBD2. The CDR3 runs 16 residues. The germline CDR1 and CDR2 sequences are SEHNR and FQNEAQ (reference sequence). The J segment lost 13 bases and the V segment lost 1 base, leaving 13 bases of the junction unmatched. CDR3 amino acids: CASSLGLAGGPGGQFF. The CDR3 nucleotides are TGTGCCAGCAGCTTAGGTTTAGCGGGGGGCCCTGGGGGCCAGTTCTTC.

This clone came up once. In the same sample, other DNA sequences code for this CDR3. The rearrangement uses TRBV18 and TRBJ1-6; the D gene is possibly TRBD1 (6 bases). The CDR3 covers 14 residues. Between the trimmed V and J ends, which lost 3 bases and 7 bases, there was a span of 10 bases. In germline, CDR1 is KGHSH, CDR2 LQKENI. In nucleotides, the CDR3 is TGTGCCAGCTCACCCACAGGGACGAATTCACCCCTCCACTTT. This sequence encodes CASSPTGTNSPLHF.

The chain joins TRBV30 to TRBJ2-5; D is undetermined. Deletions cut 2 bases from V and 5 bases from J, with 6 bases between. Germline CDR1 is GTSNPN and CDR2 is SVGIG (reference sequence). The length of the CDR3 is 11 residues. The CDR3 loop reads CAWSLKETQYF. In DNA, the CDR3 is TGTGCCTGGAGTCTAAAGGAGACCCAGTACTTC.

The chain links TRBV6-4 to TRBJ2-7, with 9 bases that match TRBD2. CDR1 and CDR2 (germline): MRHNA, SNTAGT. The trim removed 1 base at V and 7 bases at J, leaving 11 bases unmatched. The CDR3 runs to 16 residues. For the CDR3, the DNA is TGTGCCAGCAGTGACTTGTGGCGGGAGGGCCGACTAGAGCAGTACTTC. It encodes CASSDLWREGRLEQYF.

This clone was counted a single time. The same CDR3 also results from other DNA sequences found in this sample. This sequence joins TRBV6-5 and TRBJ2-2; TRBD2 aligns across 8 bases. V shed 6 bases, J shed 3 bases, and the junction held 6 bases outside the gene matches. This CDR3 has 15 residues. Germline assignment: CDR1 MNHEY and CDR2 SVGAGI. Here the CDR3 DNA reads TGTGCCAGCAGACCGGGACTAGTTGACACCGGGGAGCTGTTTTTT. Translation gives CASRPGLVDTGELFF.

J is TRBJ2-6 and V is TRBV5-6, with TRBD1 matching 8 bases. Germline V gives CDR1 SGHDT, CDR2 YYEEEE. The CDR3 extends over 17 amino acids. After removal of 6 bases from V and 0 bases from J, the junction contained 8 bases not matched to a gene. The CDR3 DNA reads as TGTGCCAGCATCATGACAGGGGTAAGCTCTGGGGCCAACGTCCTGACTTTC. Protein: CASIMTGVSSGANVLTF. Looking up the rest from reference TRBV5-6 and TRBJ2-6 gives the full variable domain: DAGVTQSPTHLIKTRGQQVTLRCSPKSGHDTVSWYQQALGQGPQFIFQYYEEEERQRGNFPDRFSGHQFPNYSSELNVNALLLGDSALYLCASIMTGVSSGANVLTFGAGSRLTVL.

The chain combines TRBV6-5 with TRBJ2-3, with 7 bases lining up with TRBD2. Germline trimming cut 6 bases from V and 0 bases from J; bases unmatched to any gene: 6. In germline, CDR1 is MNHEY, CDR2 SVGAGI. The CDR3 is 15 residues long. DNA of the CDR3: TGTGCCAGCAGGAACGGGCGGGGGAGCACAGATACGCAGTATTTT. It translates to CASRNGRGSTDTQYF.

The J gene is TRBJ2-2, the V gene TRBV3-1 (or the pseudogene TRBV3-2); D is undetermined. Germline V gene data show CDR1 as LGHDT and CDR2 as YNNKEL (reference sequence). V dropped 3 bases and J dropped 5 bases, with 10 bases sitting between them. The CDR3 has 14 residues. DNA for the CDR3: TGTGCCAGCAGCCATTCTACACTAACCGGGGAGCTGTTTTTT. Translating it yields CASSHSTLTGELFF.

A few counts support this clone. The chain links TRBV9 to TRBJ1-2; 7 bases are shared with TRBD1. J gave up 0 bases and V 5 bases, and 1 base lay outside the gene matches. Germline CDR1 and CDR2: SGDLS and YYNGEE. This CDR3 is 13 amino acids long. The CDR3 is CASRGTANYGYTF. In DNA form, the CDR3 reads TGTGCCAGCAGAGGGACAGCTAACTATGGCTACACCTTC. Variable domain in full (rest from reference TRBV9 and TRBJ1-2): DSGVTQTPKHLITATGQRVTLRCSPRSGDLSVYWYQQSLDQGLQFLIQYYNGEERAKGNILERFSAQQFPDLHSELNLSSLELGDSALYFCASRGTANYGYTFGSGTRLTVV.

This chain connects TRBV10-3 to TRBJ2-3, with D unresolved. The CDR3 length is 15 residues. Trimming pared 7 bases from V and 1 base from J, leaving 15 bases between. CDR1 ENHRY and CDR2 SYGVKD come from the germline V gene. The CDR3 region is CAITARLDGTDTQYF. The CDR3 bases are TGTGCCATCACTGCTAGGCTAGACGGCACAGATACGCAGTATTTT.